The 4 T cell receptor beta chains reported below all come from one sample, sequenced in a study of blood T cell repertoires in COVID-19 (dated by TCRdb to 2020 to 2021). The library was produced with the immunoSEQ multiplex PCR assay. This is the immuneACCESS table as TCRdb keeps it, with only in-frame sequences that have V and J called. A part of the clones is gone; compared with another copy, unresolved V genes explain less than half, and the rest is unexplained. Here the sample has 150,000 to 200,000 clones; roughly 90% occur a single time. Roughly 5% of the sample goes to the ten largest clones. Sequencing used peripheral blood. The receptors were gathered from a man aged 25-45 years with COVID-19, enrolled during active disease.

The count of this clone is one. The rearrangement links TRBV19 to TRBJ1-2; D is uncertain. Germline loops: CDR1 LNHDA, CDR2 SQIVND (reference sequence). This CDR3 contains 13 residues. The V and J ends lost 6 bases and 7 bases respectively, with 15 bases between them. CDR3 loop: CASSFDGGSGYTF. The DNA for the CDR3 is TGTGCCAGTAGCTTTGACGGCGGGAGTGGCTACACCTTC.

The rearrangement joins TRBV6-6 to TRBJ1-3; D is ambiguous. Germline V CDR1 and CDR2: MNHNY, SVGAGI (reference sequence). The CDR3 extends over 14 amino acids. Trimming left V 6 bases short and J 0 bases short, with 9 bases between. The CDR3 DNA follows: TGTGCCAGCAGGGACTGGAGCTCTGGAAACACCATATATTTT. Translated, it gives CASRDWSSGNTIYF.

The V and J genes are TRBV27 and TRBJ2-5; a weak D match, TRBD2 (6 bases). CDR3 length equals 13 residues. Deletions cut 9 bases from V and 5 bases from J, with 16 bases between. Per the germline V gene, CDR1 is MNHEY and CDR2 is SMNVEV (reference sequence). The CDR3, as DNA: TGTGCCAGTCGGGGGTTGGGCCGGGAGACCCAGTACTTC. Its translation is CASRGLGRETQYF.

The chain joins TRBV11-2 to TRBJ1-1, with a weak D call TRBD1 (5 bases). The germline V and J ends were trimmed by 5 bases and 10 bases, with 14 bases remaining between them. The CDR3 length is 12 residues. Germline CDR1 is SGHAT and CDR2 is FQNNGV. CDR3 region: CASSPSTVPAFF. The CDR3 DNA reads TGTGCCAGCAGCCCCTCGACAGTACCAGCTTTCTTT. Supplemented by reference TRBV11-2 and TRBJ1-1, the full variable domain reads EAGVAQSPRYKIIEKRQSVAFWCNPISGHATLYWYQQILGQGPKLLIQFQNNGVVDDSQLPKDRFSAERLKGVDSTLKIQPAKLEDSAVYLCASSPSTVPAFFGQGTRLTVV.